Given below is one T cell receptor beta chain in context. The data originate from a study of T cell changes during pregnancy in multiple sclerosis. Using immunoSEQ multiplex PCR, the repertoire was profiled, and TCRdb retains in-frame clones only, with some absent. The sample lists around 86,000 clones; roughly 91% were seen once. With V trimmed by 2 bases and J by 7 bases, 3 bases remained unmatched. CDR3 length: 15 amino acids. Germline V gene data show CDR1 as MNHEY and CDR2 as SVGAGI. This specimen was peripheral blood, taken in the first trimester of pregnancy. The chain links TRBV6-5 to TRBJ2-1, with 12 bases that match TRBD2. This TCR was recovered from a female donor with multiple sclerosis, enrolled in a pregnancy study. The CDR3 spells CASSYRLAGDNEQFF. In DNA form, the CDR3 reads TGTGCCAGCAGTTACCGACTAGCGGGAGATAATGAGCAGTTCTTC.